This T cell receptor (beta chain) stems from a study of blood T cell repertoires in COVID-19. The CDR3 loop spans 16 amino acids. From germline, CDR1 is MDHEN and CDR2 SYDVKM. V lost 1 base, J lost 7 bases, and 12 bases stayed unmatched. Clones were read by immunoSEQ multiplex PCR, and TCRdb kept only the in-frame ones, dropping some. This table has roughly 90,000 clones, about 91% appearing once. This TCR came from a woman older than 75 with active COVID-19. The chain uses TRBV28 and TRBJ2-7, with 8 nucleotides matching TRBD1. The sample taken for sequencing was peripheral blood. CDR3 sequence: CASSLYGTGQGREQYF. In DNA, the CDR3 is TGTGCCAGCAGTTTATACGGGACAGGACAGGGTAGGGAGCAGTACTTC.